A single T cell receptor beta chain is shown here with its context. This clonotype came up a few times. The antigen it recognizes is unknown. Per-base qualities were not stored, and no clone one base away is much larger. The sequencer was an Illumina NovaSeq 6000. Using 5'RACE with constant-segment primers, TCRalpha and TCRbeta cDNA libraries were constructed, with sample barcodes and unique molecular identifiers added in the process. Trizol reagent was used to extract RNA from every sample. Library amplification was performed in two PCR steps, and a second sample barcode and Illumina TruSeq adapters were introduced in the second step. Sequencing of the libraries was done on an Illumina NovaSeq, producing 2 x 150 bp paired-end reads. The paper's processing steps were these. Demultiplexing of reads and collapsing into UMI-guided consensus sequences were performed with migec v1.2.7. With mixcr v2.1.11, UMI consensuses were aligned to TRA and TRB V and J templates and assembled into clonotypes. A clonotype was counted as expanded or contracted only when both edgeR and NoisET called the clonotype significant, with the noise models trained on biological replicates. For edgeR calls, a false discovery rate-adjusted p below 0.01 and a log2 fold-change threshold of 1 were applied. As an exploratory analysis of dynamics, PCA with hierarchical clustering was applied to max-normalized trajectories of the 1000 most abundant clonotypes. Separately sequenced CD4+ and CD8+ repertoires were used to assign a CD4 or CD8 phenotype to each responding clone. TCRdb trimmed the raw reads at Q25, called clones with MiXCR and kept productive beta chains. Every CDR3 protein is listed once, alongside the most common genes and DNA of its rows. TCRdb's processing, not the authors', yielded these V and J calls. For this sample there are 450,000 to 650,000 distinct CDR3 sequences; 20% appear just once. Around 13% of the sample rests with the top ten.

This specimen comes from a study of T-cell memory formation after mild COVID-19 (dated by TCRdb to about 2021). Study-level background: TCR sequence clusters from the two donors were found to be largely donor specific. T-cell clones expanding and contracting after mild COVID-19 in two donors were tracked by longitudinal TCRalpha and TCRbeta repertoire sequencing. Two young, previously healthy adult volunteers made up the cohort, one male and one female.

Study-level results and caveats: From day 15 to 85, contracting clones showed balanced CD4/CD8 phenotypes, whereas a second wave of clones that expanded from day 15 to 37 leaned towards CD4+. Contracting CD4+ clones were located mainly in the CM and EM memory subsets, whereas CD8+ clones were found to be enriched in EMRA. The second-wave clones that peaked on day 37 were not confirmed to be SARS-CoV-2 specific. The detection of some responding clones in pre-infection memory suggests that pre-existing cross-reactive memory T cells joined the SARS-CoV-2 response. The study included only two mild cases, and larger cohorts that include severe cases with pre-infection samples were judged to be necessary.

PBMCs were isolated by Ficoll-Paque density gradient centrifugation. CDR3 length: 13 amino acids, cysteine to phenylalanine. Only CDR3 DNA is held: 39 bases, read in frame from base 1. Trimming leaves V shorter by 6 bases and J shorter by 3 bases, with the junction holding 3 bases beyond the gene matches. The sequencing input was PBMCs or a T cell subset sorted from them (not recorded which). Recombination connected TRBV12-3 or TRBV12-4 to TRBJ1-2; TRBD1 agrees with 8 junctional bases. The receptor was isolated from an adult woman who had mild COVID-19 (a few samples of this study predate the infection). The sample titles of this study are shuffled in the database, so cell type and time point are left out; the donor was told from shared clones. The CDR3 protein is CASRQGADYGYTF. The nucleotides read TGTGCCAGCAGGCAGGGGGCGGACTATGGCTACACCTTC.